This T cell receptor beta chain was identified during a study of T-cell memory formation after mild COVID-19. One entry per CDR3 protein results from TCRdb running MiXCR on the 5' RACE reads. This sample has roughly 370,000 distinct CDR3 sequences; 16% occur once, and the top ten carry 20% to 25%. Regarding the study as a whole: Whereas later expanders leaned CD4+, clones contracting day 15 to 85 showed a balanced CD4/CD8 makeup.

This clonotype has just a few counts. Its antigen is unknown. The TCR originated in a young man who had mild COVID-19 (a few samples of this study predate the infection). Cell type and time point are not known. The material sequenced was PBMCs or a T cell subset sorted from them (not recorded which).

The CDR3 loop is CASSLGHREETQYF. Here the CDR3 DNA reads TGCGCCAGCAGCTTGGGCCACAGGGAAGAGACCCAGTACTTC. This chain links TRBV5-1 with TRBJ2-5; D may be TRBD1 (6 bases). The ends were cut back, 0 bases at V and 3 bases at J, with 9 bases in the middle. The germline V gene encodes CDR1 SGHRS and CDR2 YFSETQ. This CDR3 is 14 amino acids long.